Sequencing of this TCR beta chain was carried out in a study of regulatory T cells in long-lasting Graves disease. Overall study context: It was over 5 years of antithyroid drugs, with positive TSH receptor antibodies, that meant persistent Graves' disease. Study-wide results and caveats: Persistent disease preferred TRBV28, TRBJ1-2 and TRBJ2-5; new disease, TRBV20-1 and TRBJ2-1. Sample size was small, which may have lowered accuracy. TCR diversity in persistent Graves' patients was below that of newly diagnosed ones.

CDR3 regions were amplified by Arm-PCR using iRepertoire HTBI primers to build TCR beta libraries. TCRdb passed the multiplex PCR reads through MiXCR, listing each CDR3 protein once. The table has about 400,000 distinct CDR3 sequences, less than 25% seen once; the top ten hold more than 20%. The CDR3 spans 14 residues. As to time point: persistent/refractory GD, antithyroid drugs over 5 years with positive TRAb. The TCR library was made from RNA extracted from PBMCs. To note about this clonotype: Its antigen is not known.

The starting material was peripheral blood mononuclear cells (PBMCs), obtained when the disease was refractory, from a patient treated with antithyroid drugs. The sequence was collected from a female donor with Graves disease. The chain has TRBV3-2 and TRBJ2-1. TRBV3-2 constitutes a pseudogene. The CDR3: CASSQGVSYNEQFF. CDR3 bases: TGTGCCAGCAGCCAAGGCGTTTCCTACAATGAGCAGTTCTTC.